This T cell receptor (beta chain) came from a study of T-cell memory formation after mild COVID-19. As concerns this clonotype: What it binds is unknown.

V was clipped by 1 base and J by 9 bases, with 7 bases between them. The germline V gene encodes CDR1 DFQATT and CDR2 SNEGSKA (reference sequence). The CDR3 is 11 residues long. One entry per CDR3 protein results from TCRdb running MiXCR on the 5' RACE reads. The table shows approximately 570,000 distinct CDR3 sequences, with roughly 18% occurring only once. Whole-study findings and limits: Contracting CD8+ clones were enriched in EMRA, CD4+ mainly in CM and EM. Day 15 to 85 contractors were CD4/CD8 balanced; later expanders leaned CD4+.

This receptor was identified in an adult woman who had mild COVID-19 (a few samples of this study predate the infection). Cell type and time point are not known. This chain joins TRBV20-1 and TRBJ2-1; tentative D call: TRBD2 (5 bases). The sample taken for sequencing was PBMCs or a T cell subset sorted from them (not recorded which). CDR3 loop: CSARAGIEQFF. In DNA, the CDR3 is TGCAGTGCTAGAGCGGGGATTGAGCAGTTCTTC.